The T cell receptor (beta chain) under discussion was sequenced for a study of blood T cell repertoires in COVID-19. Study-wide background: Sites across the United States, Italy and Spain contributed samples from acute and convalescent COVID-19. T cells, B-cell-depleted T cells, or PBMCs provided the cDNA or gDNA that served as material.

Per the original data handling: Amplification of reference gene primers was used by the study to estimate nucleated cell counts. Sequencing was performed with immunoSEQ multiplex PCR; in TCRdb, only in-frame clones are kept and a portion is missing. The V and J calls and the clone size are those of that table, but D and trimming were determined from the DNA. This sample yields more than 60,000 clones, of which 89% are seen a single time; 4% to 5% belongs to the top ten. The CDR3 is made up of 13 amino acids. Trimming stripped 5 bases from V and 6 bases from J, with 14 bases between. V is TRBV12-3 or TRBV12-4 and J is TRBJ2-7; D might be TRBD1 (6 bases). This clonotype was obtained from a woman aged 45-65 years with active COVID-19. The source material was peripheral blood. For the CDR3, the DNA is TGTGCCAGCAGTATAACAGGGCCTTCCGAGCAGTACTTC. Amino acids: CASSITGPSEQYF.